This TCR beta chain appears in the sequencing data of a study of blood T cell repertoires in COVID-19. Study in general: COVID-19 samples from acute and convalescent phases originated in the United States, Italy and Spain.

In the original analysis: Estimation of nucleated cell counts relied on the amplification of reference gene primers. Clones were sequenced by immunoSEQ multiplex PCR, and TCRdb holds only the in-frame ones, with some missing. Clone size and the V and J calls come from that table; the DNA yielded D and trimming. The repertoire consists of some 260,000 clones, with 70% to 85% occurring once and the leading ten covering 2.5% to 4%. Germline V gives CDR1 SGHNT, CDR2 YYREEE (reference sequence). The V segment lost 3 bases and the J segment 9 bases; nucleotides outside the gene matches: 6. This CDR3 comprises 14 residues.

The clonotype comes from an elderly woman with acute or convalescent COVID-19. This sequence joins TRBV5-4 and TRBJ1-6, with 7 nucleotides matching TRBD1. The specimen was peripheral blood. The CDR3 spells CASSSGQESSPLHF. As DNA, the CDR3 is TGTGCCAGCAGCTCCGGACAGGAGAGTTCACCCCTCCACTTT.